A single sample gave rise to the 28 T cell receptor beta chains below, sequenced in a study of blood T cell repertoires in COVID-19. The data were produced by immunoSEQ multiplex PCR, yet TCRdb's version contains in-frame clones alone and is incomplete. The sample carries approximately 200,000 clones, around nine tenths recorded once. Sequencing was carried out using peripheral blood. Receptors originate from a man between 60 and 70 years old who had recovered from COVID-19.

This sequence joins TRBV19 and TRBJ1-5; 7 bases fit TRBD1. From germline, CDR1 is LNHDA and CDR2 SQIVND (reference sequence). This CDR3 spans 15 amino acids. V gave up 3 bases and J gave up 4 bases; unmatched junction bases: 6. The CDR3: CASSIYRGLNQPQHF. The DNA of the CDR3 is TGTGCCAGTAGTATCTACAGGGGATTGAATCAGCCCCAGCATTTT.

V is TRBV7-6 and J is TRBJ2-2, with 11 bases that match TRBD1. The CDR3 extends over 15 amino acids. Germline CDR1 reads SGHVS; CDR2 reads FNYEAQ. Losses at the gene ends were 5 bases for V and 13 bases for J; bases not matched to a gene: 12. Here the CDR3 DNA reads TGTGCCAGCAGCCTAGGGGGACAGGGGGGATCCACGCTGTTTTTT. It encodes CASSLGGQGGSTLFF. Drawing the rest from reference TRBV7-6 and TRBJ2-2, the complete variable domain is GAGVSQSPRYKVTKRGQDVALRCDPISGHVSLYWYRQALGQGPEFLTYFNYEAQQDKSGLPNDRFSAERPEGSISTLTIQRTEQRDSAMYRCASSLGGQGGSTLFFGEGSRLTVL.

The chain links TRBV7-3 to TRBJ1-2, with 7 bases that match TRBD1. This CDR3 is 14 amino acids long. Germline values: CDR1 SGHTA, CDR2 FQGTGA. The trim removed 5 bases at V and 2 bases at J, leaving 5 bases unmatched. The chain's CDR3 is CASSPGGQNYGYTF. In nucleotides, the CDR3 is TGTGCCAGCAGCCCAGGGGGGCAGAACTATGGCTACACCTTC.

The rearrangement uses TRBV9 and TRBJ2-2; the D is unclear. This CDR3 has 13 amino acids. Looked up from germline, CDR1 is SGDLS and CDR2 is YYNGEE. With 1 base removed from V and 1 base from J, the gap between germline ends came to 2 bases. The CDR3 nucleotides read TGTGCCAGCAGCGTACAGAACACCGGGGAGCTGTTTTTT. It translates to CASSVQNTGELFF.

This chain joins TRBV11-2 and TRBJ1-5, with D possibly being TRBD1 (5 bases). V dropped 3 bases and J dropped 0 bases, with 6 bases sitting between them. Germline loops: CDR1 SGHAT, CDR2 FQNNGV. The CDR3 runs to 14 residues. The CDR3 protein is CASSFDSSNQPQHF. CDR3 coding DNA: TGTGCCAGCAGCTTCGACAGTAGCAATCAGCCCCAGCATTTT.

V is TRBV5-6 and J is TRBJ1-3; no definite D call. V dropped 4 bases and J dropped 0 bases, with 11 bases sitting between them. Germline CDR1 SGHDT, CDR2 YYEEEE. The CDR3 runs to 15 residues. CDR3 sequence: CASSPGSSSGNTIYF. DNA of the CDR3: TGTGCCAGCAGCCCAGGCAGCTCCTCTGGAAACACCATATATTTT.

This clone has more than one count but fewer than ten. The CDR3 spells CASIPGGRSNQPQHF. The CDR3 bases are TGTGCCAGTATCCCCGGGGGACGTAGCAATCAGCCCCAGCATTTT. This rearrangement joins TRBV19 to TRBJ1-5; D might be TRBD1 (5 bases). CDR3 length: 15 amino acids. Looked up from germline, CDR1 is LNHDA and CDR2 is SQIVND (reference sequence). Trimming took 7 bases from V and 0 from J, leaving 13 bases between them.

The chain has TRBV12-3 or TRBV12-4 and TRBJ2-2; 8 bases are a match to TRBD2. V lost 8 bases and J lost 7; bases outside the gene matches: 6. The CDR3 has 13 amino acids. CDR3 in amino acids: CASDGGGGGELFF. Written as DNA, the CDR3 is TGTGCCAGCGACGGGGGGGGCGGCGGGGAGCTGTTTTTT.

This chain's CDR3 is CASSQAPGNGYTF. DNA of the CDR3: TGTGCCAGCAGCCAAGCCCCAGGGAATGGCTACACCTTC. The chain employs TRBV7-2 and TRBJ1-2; a possible D gene is TRBD1 (5 bases). Germline V gives CDR1 SGHTA, CDR2 FQGNSA. The CDR3 has 13 residues. The V end was cut by 5 bases, the J end by 6 bases, with 13 bases between.

The chain uses TRBV5-1 and TRBJ2-1, with D tentatively TRBD1 (5 bases). Germline V gene lookup returns CDR1 SGHRS and CDR2 YFSETQ. The CDR3 contains 14 residues. The germline V and J ends were trimmed by 0 bases and 10 bases, with 14 bases remaining between them. In DNA, the CDR3 is TGCGCCAGCAGCTTGGAAAGTATTCGACAGGAGCAGTTCTTC. It encodes CASSLESIRQEQFF.

V gene TRBV19 combines with J gene TRBJ1-1; 8 bases align to TRBD1. Germline V lookup: CDR1 LNHDA, CDR2 SQIVND (reference sequence). The CDR3 runs 13 residues. V was pared by 3 bases and J by 10 bases, with 7 bases of the junction left unmatched. The CDR3 coding sequence is TGTGCCAGTAGTATTCAGACAGGGGAGGGAGCTTTCTTT. It encodes CASSIQTGEGAFF.

This clone showed up just a few times. The chain recombines TRBV5-6 with TRBJ2-6; 7 bases match TRBD1. Per the germline V gene, CDR1 is SGHDT and CDR2 is YYEEEE. The CDR3 length is 16 residues. Unmatched junction bases numbered 6, after V lost 4 bases and J lost 2 bases. The CDR3 here is CASSPEGAPGANVLTF. In DNA, the CDR3 is TGTGCCAGCAGCCCAGAGGGGGCGCCTGGGGCCAACGTCCTGACTTTC. The variable domain in full, with the rest retrieved from reference TRBV5-6 and TRBJ2-6, is DAGVTQSPTHLIKTRGQQVTLRCSPKSGHDTVSWYQQALGQGPQFIFQYYEEEERQRGNFPDRFSGHQFPNYSSELNVNALLLGDSALYLCASSPEGAPGANVLTFGAGSRLTVL.

This clone was counted once. The chain couples TRBV30 to TRBJ2-5, with a weak D call TRBD2 (5 bases). V lost 8 bases to trimming and J lost 1 base, with 8 bases between them. The germline V gene encodes CDR1 GTSNPN and CDR2 SVGIG (reference sequence). The length of the CDR3 is 11 residues. The CDR3 here is CALRGQETQYF. CDR3 DNA sequence: TGTGCCCTCCGGGGCCAAGAGACCCAGTACTTC.

A single count supports this clone. The CDR3 nucleotides read TGTGCCAGCAGCCCCCGGGGGGCGGGGGGTTTCACAGATACGCAGTATTTT. Translating gives CASSPRGAGGFTDTQYF. This chain connects TRBV7-3 to TRBJ2-3; 8 bases agree with TRBD2. The germline CDR1 and CDR2 sequences are SGHTA and FQGTGA. There are 17 residues in the CDR3. V shed 5 bases, J shed 2 bases, and the junction held 12 bases outside the gene matches.

CDR3 in DNA: TGTGCCAGCAGTCAAGGCAGAGGATTGAACACTGAAGCTTTCTTT. It encodes CASSQGRGLNTEAFF. The chain has TRBV27 and TRBJ1-1; unclear D gene. Germline CDR1 MNHEY, CDR2 SMNVEV (reference sequence). The germline V and J ends were trimmed by 5 bases and 0 bases, with 13 bases remaining between them. The CDR3 sequence is 15 residues long.

The rearrangement uses TRBV27 and TRBJ1-6; the match to TRBD1 covers 9 bases. CDR1 MNHEY and CDR2 SMNVEV come from the germline V gene (reference sequence). The CDR3 extends over 15 amino acids. After removal of 4 bases from V and 6 bases from J, the junction contained 4 bases not matched to a gene. CDR3 sequence (DNA): TGTGCCAGCAGTTCCCGGGACAGGGTTAATTCACCCCTCCACTTT. It yields the protein CASSSRDRVNSPLHF.

V and J are TRBV29-1 and TRBJ1-3; D remains ambiguous. The CDR3 contains 13 residues. Germline-derived CDR1 and CDR2 are SQVTM and ANQGSEA. Trimming left V 2 bases short and J 0 bases short, with 5 bases between. The CDR3 bases are TGCAGCGTTGAACCTTACTCTGGAAACACCATATATTTT. It is translated as CSVEPYSGNTIYF.

This chain connects TRBV3-1 (or the pseudogene TRBV3-2) to TRBJ1-2; weak D call: TRBD1 (6 bases). The CDR3 is 15 residues long. Trimming removed 4 bases at V and 4 bases at J, with 16 bases between. Germline CDR1 is LGHDT and CDR2 is YNNKEL (reference sequence). The CDR3 sequence is CASSPQNRVGYGYTF. CDR3 nucleotide sequence: TGTGCCAGCAGCCCCCAGAACAGGGTAGGCTATGGCTACACCTTC.

The rearrangement uses TRBV5-1 and TRBJ2-1; weak D call: TRBD2 (6 bases). The CDR3 has 16 amino acids. Germline V gene data show CDR1 as SGHRS and CDR2 as YFSETQ. V was cut by 5 bases and J by 1 base, with 16 bases left in between. This chain's CDR3 is CASRPFGSGSYNEQFF. The CDR3 DNA is TGCGCCAGCAGGCCTTTCGGGAGTGGGTCCTACAATGAGCAGTTCTTC.

V gene TRBV4-1 combines with J gene TRBJ2-3; perhaps TRBD2 as D (6 bases). V was shortened by 0 bases and J by 1 base, with 8 bases between the two germline ends. The CDR3 covers 15 residues. Germline CDR1 and CDR2: MGHRA and YSYEKL. The CDR3 here is CASSQEWGGTDTQYF. CDR3 nucleotide sequence: TGCGCCAGCAGCCAAGAGTGGGGGGGCACAGATACGCAGTATTTT.

This clone was picked up one time. The V and J genes are TRBV19 and TRBJ2-1, with a tentative D call TRBD2 (5 bases). The CDR3 length is 15 residues. Germline CDR1 is LNHDA and CDR2 is SQIVND (reference sequence). Between the trimmed V and J ends, which lost 3 bases and 1 base, there was a span of 10 bases. CDR3 amino acids: CASSITRSSYNEQFF. CDR3 in DNA: TGTGCCAGTAGTATCACTAGATCGTCCTACAATGAGCAGTTCTTC.

This sequence joins TRBV5-4 and TRBJ2-2, with D maybe TRBD2 (6 bases). V gave up 0 bases and J gave up 5 bases, with 14 bases separating them. The CDR3 has 16 residues. Germline CDR1 SGHNT, CDR2 YYREEE (reference sequence). The CDR3 DNA sequence: TGTGCCAGCAGCTTGGAGTCCGGGAGCGGGACCGGGGAGCTGTTTTTT. It encodes CASSLESGSGTGELFF.

The gene calls are TRBV20-1 and TRBJ1-6; D gene uncertain. Germline V CDR1 and CDR2: DFQATT, SNEGSKA (reference sequence). The CDR3 contains 11 residues. Trimming left V 6 bases short and J 11 bases short, with 11 bases between. The CDR3 loop reads CSAGPLAPLHF. In nucleotides, the CDR3 is TGCAGTGCCGGCCCACTAGCACCCCTCCACTTT.

The rearrangement joins TRBV28 to TRBJ2-1; TRBD2 matches at 7 bases. Germline V CDR1 and CDR2: MDHEN, SYDVKM. Trimming took 5 bases from V and 5 from J; bases not matched to a gene: 15. This CDR3 region has 17 residues. DNA for the CDR3: TGTGCCAGCAGTGCCCACCCAAGGGAGCGGGACCACAATGAGCAGTTCTTC. Its protein is CASSAHPRERDHNEQFF.

V usage is TRBV29-1 and J usage is TRBJ2-3, with 16 positions matching TRBD2. The CDR3 consists of 17 residues. Germline CDR1 SQVTM, CDR2 ANQGSEA. V lost 1 base, J lost 3 bases, and 4 bases stayed unmatched. The CDR3 DNA sequence: TGCAGCGTTGAAGGGGGACTAGCGGGAGGGCCGACAGATACGCAGTATTTT. Translating it yields CSVEGGLAGGPTDTQYF.

This sequence joins TRBV27 and TRBJ2-5; perhaps TRBD2 as D (5 bases). Germline assignment: CDR1 MNHEY and CDR2 SMNVEV (reference sequence). This CDR3 comprises 14 residues. V was pared by 5 bases and J by 5 bases, with 15 bases between. DNA of the CDR3: TGTGCCAGCAGTCGTGCCGACTGGAGGGAGACCCAGTACTTC. This codes for CASSRADWRETQYF.

The genes are TRBV12-5 and TRBJ1-5, with TRBD1 as a possible D gene (5 bases). The CDR3 length is 14 residues. Germline lookup yields CDR1 LGHNT and CDR2 FRNRAP. V lost 6 bases and J 2 bases, leaving 11 bases between the germline ends. The CDR3 spells CASGGGPGNQPQHF. Written as DNA, the CDR3 is TGTGCTAGTGGCGGGGGTCCGGGCAATCAGCCCCAGCATTTT. The full variable domain, its missing parts supplied by reference TRBV12-5 and TRBJ1-5, is DARVTQTPRHKVTEMGQEVTMRCQPILGHNTVFWYRQTMMQGLELLAYFRNRAPLDDSGMPKDRFSAEMPDATLATLKIQPSEPRDSAVYFCASGGGPGNQPQHFGDGTRLSIL.

The genes are TRBV11-2 and TRBJ1-1, with 7 bases lining up with TRBD1. This CDR3 spans 15 amino acids. V trimming: 2 bases; J trimming: 3 bases; junction bases outside the gene matches: 6. Per germline, CDR1 SGHAT and CDR2 FQNNGV. The CDR3 DNA is TGTGCCAGCAGCTTACACAGGGGTTCGGACACTGAAGCTTTCTTT. Its translation is CASSLHRGSDTEAFF.